This TCR beta chain was obtained from a study of T cell changes during pregnancy in multiple sclerosis. Here immunoSEQ multiplex PCR was the method, and the copy in TCRdb shows in-frame clones only, minus some. The data show approximately 50,000 clones, with approximately 92% seen just once and 0.45% to 0.65% held by the top ten. Germline CDR1 reads MDHEN; CDR2 reads SYDVKM. The CDR3 is 16 amino acids. V gave up 2 bases and J gave up 7 bases; unmatched junction bases: 9. Sequences were derived from CD4+ T cells from peripheral blood mononuclear cells, sampled after pregnancy. The TCR comes from a female donor with multiple sclerosis, enrolled in a pregnancy study. V and J are TRBV28 and TRBJ1-5, with 9 bases identical to TRBD1. The CDR3 DNA is TGTGCCAGCAGTTTAGCCGGGACAGGGATGTTCCAGCCCCAGCATTTT. Amino acids: CASSLAGTGMFQPQHF. The whole variable domain, remainder taken from reference TRBV28 and TRBJ1-5, is DVKVTQSSRYLVKRTGEKVFLECVQDMDHENMFWYRQDPGLGLRLIYFSYDVKMKEKGDIPEGYSVSREKKERFSLILESASTNQTSMYLCASSLAGTGMFQPQHFGDGTRLSIL.